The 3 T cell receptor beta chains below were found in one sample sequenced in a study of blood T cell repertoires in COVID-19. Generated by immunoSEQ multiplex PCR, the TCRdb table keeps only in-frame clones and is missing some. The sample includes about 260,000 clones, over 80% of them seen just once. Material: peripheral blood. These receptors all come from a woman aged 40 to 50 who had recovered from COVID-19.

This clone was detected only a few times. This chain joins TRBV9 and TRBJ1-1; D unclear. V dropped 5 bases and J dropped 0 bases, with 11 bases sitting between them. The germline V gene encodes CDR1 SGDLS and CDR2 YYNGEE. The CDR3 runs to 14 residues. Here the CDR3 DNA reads TGTGCCAGCAGTAGAGAGTCCATGAACACTGAAGCTTTCTTT. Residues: CASSRESMNTEAFF.

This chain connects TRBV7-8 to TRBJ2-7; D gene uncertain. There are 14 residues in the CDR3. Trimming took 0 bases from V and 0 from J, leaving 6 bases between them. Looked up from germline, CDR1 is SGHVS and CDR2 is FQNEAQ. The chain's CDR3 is CASSLAPHSYEQYF. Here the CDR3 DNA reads TGTGCCAGCAGCTTAGCCCCCCACTCCTACGAGCAGTACTTC.

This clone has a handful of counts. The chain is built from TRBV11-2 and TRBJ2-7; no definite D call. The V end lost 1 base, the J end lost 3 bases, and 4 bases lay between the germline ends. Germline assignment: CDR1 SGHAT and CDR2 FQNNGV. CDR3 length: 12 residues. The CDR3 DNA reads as TGTGCCAGCAGCTTAGTTCTCTACGAGCAGTACTTC. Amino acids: CASSLVLYEQYF.